This passage covers 2 T cell receptor beta chains from one sample sequenced in a study of cytotoxic CD8 clonotypes in ibrutinib-treated CLL (dated by TCRdb to the early 2020s). The library was prepared using the immunoSEQ multiplex PCR assay. TCRdb limited this immuneACCESS table to in-frame rearrangements with V and J called. A share of clones is missing; checked studies link under half to unresolved V genes, and the rest is unexplained. The sample table lists roughly 23,000 clones, over 70% of them with a count of one. Approximately 24% of the sample goes to the ten largest clones. The source was PBMCs, collected before ibrutinib treatment. These receptors were taken from a human donor with chronic lymphocytic leukemia.

V is TRBV5-1 and J is TRBJ2-7; the match to TRBD2 covers 11 bases. Looked up from germline, CDR1 is SGHRS and CDR2 is YFSETQ. This CDR3 has 17 amino acids. Trimming took 0 bases from V and 2 from J; bases not matched to a gene: 7. The CDR3 bases are TGCGCCAGCAGCTTGGCTCTAGCGGGAGGACATGCCTACGAGCAGTACTTC. Translation gives CASSLALAGGHAYEQYF.

The J gene is TRBJ2-2, the V gene TRBV4-3; the D is unclear. V shed 0 bases and J shed 6 bases, with 17 bases lying between them. The V gene's germline CDR1 is LGHNA and CDR2 YSLEER. This CDR3 spans 17 amino acids. The CDR3 loop reads CASSQDMYYPLPGELFF. The DNA for the CDR3 is TGCGCCAGCAGCCAAGATATGTACTACCCTTTGCCCGGGGAGCTGTTTTTT.